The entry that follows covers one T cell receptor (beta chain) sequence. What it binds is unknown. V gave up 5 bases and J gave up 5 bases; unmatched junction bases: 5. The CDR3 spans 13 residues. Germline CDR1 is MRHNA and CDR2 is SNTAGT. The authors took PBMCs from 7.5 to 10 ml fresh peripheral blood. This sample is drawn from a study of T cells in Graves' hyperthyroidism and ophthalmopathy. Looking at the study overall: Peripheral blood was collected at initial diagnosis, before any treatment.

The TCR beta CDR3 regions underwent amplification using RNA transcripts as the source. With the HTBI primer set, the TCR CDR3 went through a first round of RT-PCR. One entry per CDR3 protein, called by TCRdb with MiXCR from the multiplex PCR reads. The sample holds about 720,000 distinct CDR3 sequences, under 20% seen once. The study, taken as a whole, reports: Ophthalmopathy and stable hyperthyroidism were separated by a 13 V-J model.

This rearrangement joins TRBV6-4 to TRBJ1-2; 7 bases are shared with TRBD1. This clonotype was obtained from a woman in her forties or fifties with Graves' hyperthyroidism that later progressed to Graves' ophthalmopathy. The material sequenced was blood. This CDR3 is CASSSTGEYGYTF. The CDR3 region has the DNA TGTGCCAGCAGTTCTACAGGGGAATATGGCTACACCTTC.